Given below is one TCR beta chain in context. The target antigen is unknown. This record comes from a study of early T cells in non-severe SARS-CoV-2 infection. Study at large: Sequenced material consisted of bulk RNA (from unsorted whole blood), and chains were unpaired. Study findings and constraints: VDJdb matching favored anti-spike CD8 responses, missing private and CD4 specificities.

The TCR library protocol attached unique molecular identifiers to the individual cDNA molecules. MiXCR, applied by TCRdb to the 5' RACE reads, yields one record per CDR3 protein. The profile shows some 66,000 distinct CDR3 sequences, approximately 8.3% of them singletons. The germline V gene encodes CDR1 KGHSH and CDR2 LQKENI. Losses at the gene ends were 2 bases for V and 5 bases for J; bases not matched to a gene: 8. The CDR3 is 16 amino acids. The chain couples TRBV18 to TRBJ2-5; 10 positions agree with TRBD2. The sample comprised whole blood. The receptor comes from an adult who was a healthcare worker with PCR-confirmed SARS-CoV-2 infection or an uninfected control (not recorded which). The CDR3 DNA reads as TGTGCCAGCTCACCATGGCTAGCGGGAGCCGAGGAGACCCAGTACTTC. It specifies CASSPWLAGAEETQYF.